This T cell receptor (beta chain) was recovered during a study of blood T cell repertoires in COVID-19. The CDR3 sequence is 18 residues long. V shed 7 bases and J shed 4 bases, with 23 bases lying between them. Germline V gene data show CDR1 as SNHLY and CDR2 as FYNNEI. Clones were read by immunoSEQ multiplex PCR, and TCRdb kept only the in-frame ones, dropping some. The sample lists fewer than 200,000 clones; approximately 82% were seen once. This clone was picked up one time. The TCR was taken from a woman between 65 and 79 years old who had recovered from COVID-19. Material: peripheral blood. This sequence joins TRBV2 and TRBJ2-6; possible D gene TRBD2, 6 bases. The CDR3 coding sequence is TGTGCCAGCATCCCTGAACCGGGACTCCGGGCCGGGGCCAACGTCCTGACTTTC. Translating it yields CASIPEPGLRAGANVLTF. Together with reference TRBV2 and TRBJ2-6, the CDR3 gives the full variable domain: EPEVTQTPSHQVTQMGQEVILRCVPISNHLYFYWYRQILGQKVEFLVSFYNNEISEKSEIFDDQFSVERPDGSNFTLKIRSTKLEDSAMYFCASIPEPGLRAGANVLTFGAGSRLTVL.